The subject of this entry is one T cell receptor beta chain. The sequenced material, unsorted PBMC DNA, was run on ten immunoSEQ deep assay plates. Data came from immunoSEQ multiplex PCR; TCRdb stores just in-frame clones and leaves some out. The table records hundreds of thousands of clones, 70% to 80% of them present only once. The sample is drawn from a study of shared clonotypes between healthy human individuals. CDR1 and CDR2 from the germline V gene are MDHEN and SYDVKM. This CDR3 has 15 amino acids. V gave up 6 bases and J gave up 3 bases; unmatched junction bases: 10. Donors comprised healthy HIV-negative adults lacking recent acute infections or vaccinations.

J is TRBJ1-2 and V is TRBV28, with TRBD1 matching over 7 bases. The clonotype was recovered from a woman aged 40 to 50 in good health. Some clones in this sample may be carry-over from other donors' samples. Sequenced: PBMCs. The CDR3 coding sequence is TGTGCCAGCAGAGCCTCAGGGGGATCTCACTATGGCTACACCTTC. Its translation: CASRASGGSHYGYTF.